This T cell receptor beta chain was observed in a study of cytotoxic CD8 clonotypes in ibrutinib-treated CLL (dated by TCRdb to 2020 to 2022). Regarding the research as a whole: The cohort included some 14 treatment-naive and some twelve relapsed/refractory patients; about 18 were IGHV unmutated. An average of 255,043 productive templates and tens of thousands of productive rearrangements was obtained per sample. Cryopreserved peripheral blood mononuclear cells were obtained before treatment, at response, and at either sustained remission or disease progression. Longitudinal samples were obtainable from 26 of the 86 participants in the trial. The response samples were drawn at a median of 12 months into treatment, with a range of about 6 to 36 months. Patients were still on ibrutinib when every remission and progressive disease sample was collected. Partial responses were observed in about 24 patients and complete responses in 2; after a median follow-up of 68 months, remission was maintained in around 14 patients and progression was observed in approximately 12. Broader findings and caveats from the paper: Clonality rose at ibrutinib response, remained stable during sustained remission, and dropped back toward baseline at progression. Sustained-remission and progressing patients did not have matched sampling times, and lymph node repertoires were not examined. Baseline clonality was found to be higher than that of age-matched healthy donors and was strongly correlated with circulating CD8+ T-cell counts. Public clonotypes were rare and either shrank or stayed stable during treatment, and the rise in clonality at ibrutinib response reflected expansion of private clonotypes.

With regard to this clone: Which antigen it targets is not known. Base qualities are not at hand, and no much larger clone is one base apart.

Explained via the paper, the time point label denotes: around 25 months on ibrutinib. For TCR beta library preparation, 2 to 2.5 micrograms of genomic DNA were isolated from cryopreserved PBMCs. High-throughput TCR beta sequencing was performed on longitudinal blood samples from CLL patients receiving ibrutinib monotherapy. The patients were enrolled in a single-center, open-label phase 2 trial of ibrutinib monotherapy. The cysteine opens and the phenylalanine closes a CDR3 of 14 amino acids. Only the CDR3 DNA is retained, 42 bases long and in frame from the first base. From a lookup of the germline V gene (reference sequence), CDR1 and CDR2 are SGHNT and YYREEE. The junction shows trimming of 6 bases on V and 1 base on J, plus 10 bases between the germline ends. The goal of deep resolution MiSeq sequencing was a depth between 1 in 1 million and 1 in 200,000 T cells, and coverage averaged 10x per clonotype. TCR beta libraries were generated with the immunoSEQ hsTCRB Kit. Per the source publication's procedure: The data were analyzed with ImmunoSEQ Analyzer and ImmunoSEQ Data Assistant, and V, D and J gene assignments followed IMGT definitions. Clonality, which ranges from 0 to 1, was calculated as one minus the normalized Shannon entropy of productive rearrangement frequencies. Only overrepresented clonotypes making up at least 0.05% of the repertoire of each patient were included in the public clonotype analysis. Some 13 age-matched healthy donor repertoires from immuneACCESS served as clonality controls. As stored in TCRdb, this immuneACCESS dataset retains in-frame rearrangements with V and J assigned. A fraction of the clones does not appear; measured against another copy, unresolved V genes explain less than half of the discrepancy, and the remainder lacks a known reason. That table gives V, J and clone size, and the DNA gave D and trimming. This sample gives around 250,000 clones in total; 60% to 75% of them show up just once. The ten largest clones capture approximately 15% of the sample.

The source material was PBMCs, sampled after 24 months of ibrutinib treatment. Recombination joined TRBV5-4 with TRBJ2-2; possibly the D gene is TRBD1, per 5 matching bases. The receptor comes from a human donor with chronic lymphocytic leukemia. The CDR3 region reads CASNVRENTGELFF. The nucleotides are TGTGCCAGCAACGTCAGGGAGAACACCGGGGAGCTGTTTTTT.